This is a list of T cell receptor beta chains from one sample in a study of T-cell memory formation after mild COVID-19. TCRdb used MiXCR to reprocess the 5' RACE reads, holding one entry per CDR3 protein. The profile shows more than 150,000 distinct CDR3 sequences, around a sixth of them singletons. Sequencing was carried out using PBMCs or a T cell subset sorted from them (not recorded which). The receptors derive from a man younger than 30 who had mild COVID-19 (a few samples of this study predate the infection). Cell type and time point are not known. The CDR3 runs from the conserved cysteine through the conserved F or W. A D gene is named only where the DNA matches it firmly. A clone size is listed for some rows: how often the clone was seen (once, few, many), or a class if it is expanded.

size	D	V	J	CDR3	DNA
-	-	TRBV20-1	TRBJ1-2	CSARDQGLGYTF	TGCAGTGCTAGAGACCAGGGATTGGGCTACACCTTC
-	TRBD1	TRBV12-3/TRBV12-4	TRBJ1-5	CASSRQGDASQPQHF	TGTGCCAGCAGCCGACAGGGGGATGCAAGTCAGCCCCAGCATTTT
few	-	TRBV10-3	TRBJ1-2	CAISESPVEGYTF	TGTGCCATCAGTGAGTCGCCGGTTGAGGGCTACACCTTC
many	-	TRBV7-9	TRBJ2-2	CASSPMAGITGELFF	TGTGCCAGCAGCCCGATGGCAGGGATCACCGGGGAGCTGTTTTTT
-	TRBD1	TRBV7-2	TRBJ2-2	CASRRTGVGELFF	TGTGCCAGCAGGCGTACAGGGGTCGGGGAGCTGTTTTTT
-	-	TRBV6-6	TRBJ1-2	CASSYPQGYYGYTF	TGTGCCAGCAGTTACCCCCAGGGCTACTATGGCTACACCTTC
-	-	TRBV4-2	TRBJ2-1	CASSQGGADEQFF	TGTGCCAGCAGCCAGGGGGGGGCTGATGAGCAGTTCTTC
-	-	TRBV7-2	TRBJ2-4	CASSGSTVAKNIQYF	TGTGCCAGCAGCGGGTCGACAGTAGCCAAAAACATTCAGTACTTC
-	-	TRBV7-3	TRBJ2-3	CASSSGRSDTQYF	TGTGCCAGCAGCTCAGGAAGGAGCGATACGCAGTATTTT
few	-	TRBV20-1	TRBJ1-6	CSASGFSGLGDSPLHF	TGCAGTGCCAGTGGGTTTTCCGGCCTGGGTGATTCACCCCTCCACTTT
-	-	TRBV12-2	TRBJ1-5	CASRLVSQSPSAPTKPQHF	TGTGCAAGTCGCTTAGTTAGTCAGAGCCCTAGTGCCCCAACTAAGCCCCAGCATTTT
-	TRBD1	TRBV7-3	TRBJ2-7	CASSQVAGGAEQYF	TGTGCCAGCAGCCAGGTGGCAGGGGGCGCTGAGCAGTACTTC
few	TRBD1	TRBV18	TRBJ1-2	CASSPSFGQGLYGYTF	TGTGCCAGCTCACCAAGTTTTGGACAGGGACTCTATGGCTACACCTTC
-	-	TRBV6-6	TRBJ1-1	CASSRVSTEAFF	TGTGCCAGCAGCAGGGTTTCCACTGAAGCTTTCTTT
-	-	TRBV5-1	TRBJ1-4	CASSLDRFGLELFF	TGCGCCAGCAGCTTGGACAGGTTCGGCCTGGAACTGTTTTTT
many	-	TRBV27	TRBJ2-6	CASRLSGANVLTF	TGTGCCAGCAGGCTCTCTGGGGCCAACGTCCTGACTTTC
few	-	TRBV5-1	TRBJ1-1	CASSSPVYAGGTEAFF	TGCGCCAGCAGCTCCCCCGTCTATGCGGGAGGAACTGAAGCTTTCTTT
few	-	TRBV20-1	TRBJ2-1	CSADPYNEQFF	TGCAGTGCTGACCCTTACAATGAGCAGTTCTTC
-	TRBD1	TRBV6-1	TRBJ1-4	CASNPGTEEEKLFF	TGTGCCAGCAACCCCGGGACAGAGGAAGAAAAACTGTTTTTT
-	-	TRBV9	TRBJ1-4	CASSVQTGSNEKLFF	TGTGCCAGCAGCGTACAGACAGGTTCTAATGAAAAACTGTTTTTT
-	-	TRBV9	TRBJ2-1	CASSLLTGSTYNEQFF	TGTGCCAGCAGCTTACTGACGGGTAGCACCTACAATGAGCAGTTCTTC
few	TRBD1	TRBV6-2/TRBV6-3	TRBJ1-2	CASRTGDYGYTF	TGTGCCAGCCGTACAGGGGACTATGGCTACACCTTC
many	-	TRBV5-6	TRBJ1-5	CASSLTNQPQHF	TGTGCCAGCAGCTTGACCAATCAGCCCCAGCATTTT
-	TRBD1	TRBV5-1	TRBJ1-3	CASSPGTAGNTIYF	TGCGCCAGCAGCCCGGGGACAGCTGGAAACACCATATATTTT
-	-	TRBV28	TRBJ1-1	CASTPGSDVNTEAFF	TGTGCCAGCACCCCAGGGAGTGACGTGAACACTGAAGCTTTCTTT
-	TRBD2	TRBV11-2	TRBJ2-5	CASSPTGLAGPQKTQYF	TGTGCCAGCAGCCCCACCGGACTAGCGGGCCCCCAGAAGACCCAGTACTTC
few	-	TRBV5-1	TRBJ1-1	CASKSGDTEAFF	TGCGCCAGCAAGTCGGGGGACACTGAAGCTTTCTTT